Shown below are 15 T cell receptor beta chains from a single sample sequenced in a study of somatic mutations in cytotoxic T cells in rheumatoid arthritis. Generated by immunoSEQ multiplex PCR, the TCRdb table keeps only in-frame clones and is missing some. The sample records around 15,000 clones, around 70% being singletons. Sequences were obtained from CD8+ T cells sorted from blood. These receptors were obtained from an adult with rheumatoid arthritis.

The rearrangement links TRBV7-2 to TRBJ2-7; 9 nucleotides agree with TRBD1. From germline, CDR1 is SGHTA and CDR2 FQGNSA. With 4 bases clipped from V and 6 bases from J, the junction kept 7 bases outside the gene matches. This CDR3 has 14 amino acids. The CDR3 loop is CASSSRDRAGEQYF. The CDR3 bases are TGTGCCAGCAGCTCCCGGGACAGGGCGGGCGAGCAGTACTTC.

The CDR3 here is CASSLHRGLQETQYF. Written as DNA, the CDR3 is TGTGCCAGCAGCTTACACAGGGGGCTCCAAGAGACCCAGTACTTC. The chain joins TRBV7-2 to TRBJ2-5, with 9 bases lining up with TRBD1. The CDR3 runs 15 residues. The ends lost 2 bases at V and 1 base at J; junction bases unmatched: 2. The germline V gene encodes CDR1 SGHTA and CDR2 FQGNSA.

The chain is built from TRBV11-1 and TRBJ2-7; tentative D call: TRBD1 (6 bases). With 4 bases removed from V and 6 bases from J, the gap between germline ends came to 13 bases. In germline, CDR1 is SGHAT, CDR2 FQDESV (reference sequence). The CDR3 is 13 residues long. The CDR3 is CASSSSGQSEQYF. For the CDR3, the DNA is TGTGCCAGCAGCTCCTCCGGACAGTCCGAGCAGTACTTC. Combining the CDR3 with reference TRBV11-1 and TRBJ2-7 gives the whole variable domain EAEVAQSPRYKITEKSQAVAFWCDPISGHATLYWYRQILGQGPELLVQFQDESVVDDSQLPKDRFSAERLKGVDSTLKIQPAELGDSAMYLCASSSSGQSEQYFGPGTRLTVT.

This clone was found a few times. The rearrangement joins TRBV6-5 to TRBJ2-6, with a weak D call TRBD2 (5 bases). The germline CDR1 and CDR2 sequences are MNHEY and SVGAGI. The germline V and J ends were trimmed by 4 bases and 0 bases, with 10 bases remaining between them. This CDR3 is built from 16 residues. For the CDR3, the DNA is TGTGCCAGCAGTTTGGAGGCGGGCTCTGGGGCCAACGTCCTGACTTTC. It specifies CASSLEAGSGANVLTF.

The V call is TRBV28, the J call TRBJ2-1, with 8 bases matching TRBD2. Germline CDR1 MDHEN, CDR2 SYDVKM. The length of the CDR3 is 17 residues. The J segment lost 8 bases and the V segment lost 2 bases, leaving 14 bases of the junction unmatched. DNA of the CDR3: TGTGCCAGCAGTTTAGAGGATGGCGGGGGGCCACGGGATGAGCAGTTCTTC. Its protein product is CASSLEDGGGPRDEQFF. The full variable domain, rest sourced from reference TRBV28 and TRBJ2-1, is DVKVTQSSRYLVKRTGEKVFLECVQDMDHENMFWYRQDPGLGLRLIYFSYDVKMKEKGDIPEGYSVSREKKERFSLILESASTNQTSMYLCASSLEDGGGPRDEQFFGPGTRLTVL.

This clone was recorded only once. The V and J genes are TRBV10-3 and TRBJ2-5; 7 positions agree with TRBD1. The CDR3 is 14 amino acids. V gave up 6 bases and J gave up 1 base; unmatched junction bases: 5. CDR1 and CDR2 (germline): ENHRY, SYGVKD. The CDR3 region is CAISPRDSQETQYF. CDR3 in DNA: TGTGCCATCAGCCCACGGGACAGCCAAGAGACCCAGTACTTC.

The rearrangement uses TRBV9 and TRBJ2-7; D is unclear. CDR1 and CDR2 from the germline V gene are SGDLS and YYNGEE. This CDR3 region has 13 residues. V was shortened by 2 bases and J by 0 bases, with 6 bases between the two germline ends. The chain's CDR3 is CASSVTDSYEQYF. CDR3 DNA sequence: TGTGCCAGCAGCGTTACAGACTCCTACGAGCAGTACTTC.

This clone was found once. The gene calls are TRBV7-2 and TRBJ2-1; the D gene is possibly TRBD2 (7 bases). The CDR3 loop spans 15 amino acids. V was cut by 8 bases and J by 7 bases, with 21 bases left in between. Germline CDR1 and CDR2: SGHTA and FQGNSA. CDR3 loop: CASFKGGDLRNEQFF. In DNA, the CDR3 is TGTGCCAGCTTCAAAGGGGGGGACTTGAGGAATGAGCAGTTCTTC.

CDR3 in DNA: TGTGCCAGCACTTATTCGGACGCGGGCAGTGGTCAGCCCCAGCATTTT. Amino acids: CASTYSDAGSGQPQHF. This rearrangement joins TRBV21-1 to TRBJ1-5. TRBV21-1 is recorded as a pseudogene. This CDR3 region has 16 residues.

A few counts support this clone. The chain links TRBV2 to TRBJ2-7, with a weak D call TRBD2 (6 bases). The CDR3 consists of 14 residues. Per the germline V gene, CDR1 is SNHLY and CDR2 is FYNNEI. V dropped 6 bases and J dropped 3 bases, with 15 bases sitting between them. This CDR3 is CASRALAKGYEQYF. CDR3 coding DNA: TGTGCCAGCAGAGCACTAGCTAAGGGCTACGAGCAGTACTTC.

This rearrangement joins TRBV2 to TRBJ1-3; the match to TRBD1 covers 8 bases. CDR1 is SNHLY, CDR2 FYNNEI, per germline. The CDR3 consists of 15 residues. V gave up 8 bases and J gave up 4 bases; unmatched junction bases: 10. This CDR3 is CASQSDRGAGNTIYF. The DNA of the CDR3 is TGTGCCAGCCAATCAGACAGGGGTGCGGGAAACACCATATATTTT.

This clone has more than one count but fewer than ten. The chain is built from TRBV30 and TRBJ2-7; D perhaps matches TRBD1 (6 bases). Trimming shortened V by 7 bases and J by 3 bases, and 13 bases separated the two germline ends. CDR1 and CDR2 from the germline V gene are GTSNPN and SVGIG (reference sequence). CDR3 size: 12 residues. The CDR3 protein is CAFRDTGYEQYF. CDR3 nucleotide sequence: TGTGCCTTCCGGGACACAGGCTACGAGCAGTACTTC.

This clone was seen only a few times. The chain combines TRBV5-4 with TRBJ1-1; the D is unclear. This CDR3 spans 12 amino acids. From germline, CDR1 is SGHNT and CDR2 YYREEE (reference sequence). V was clipped by 4 bases and J by 7 bases, with 11 bases between them. CDR3 in amino acids: CASSPTGDEAFF. The CDR3 region has the DNA TGTGCCAGCAGCCCAACCGGGGATGAAGCTTTCTTT.

V is TRBV28 and J is TRBJ1-4; D is possibly TRBD1 (5 bases). V was clipped by 2 bases and J by 4 bases, with 14 bases between them. Germline V gene sequence: CDR1 MDHEN, CDR2 SYDVKM. CDR3 length equals 16 residues. The CDR3 is CASSLGGAGYNEKLFF. The DNA for the CDR3 is TGTGCCAGCAGTTTAGGTGGTGCAGGGTATAATGAAAAACTGTTTTTT. Variable domain in full (rest from reference TRBV28 and TRBJ1-4): DVKVTQSSRYLVKRTGEKVFLECVQDMDHENMFWYRQDPGLGLRLIYFSYDVKMKEKGDIPEGYSVSREKKERFSLILESASTNQTSMYLCASSLGGAGYNEKLFFGSGTQLSVL.

This chain uses TRBV12-1 with TRBJ1-5; TRBD1 was called by the table and not checked on the DNA. TRBV12-1 is an annotated pseudogene. The CDR3 loop spans 15 amino acids. The CDR3 DNA reads as TGTGCCAGCAGCTTTGGGGGGACAGGGGATCAGCCCCAGCATTTT. Translation gives CASSFGGTGDQPQHF.